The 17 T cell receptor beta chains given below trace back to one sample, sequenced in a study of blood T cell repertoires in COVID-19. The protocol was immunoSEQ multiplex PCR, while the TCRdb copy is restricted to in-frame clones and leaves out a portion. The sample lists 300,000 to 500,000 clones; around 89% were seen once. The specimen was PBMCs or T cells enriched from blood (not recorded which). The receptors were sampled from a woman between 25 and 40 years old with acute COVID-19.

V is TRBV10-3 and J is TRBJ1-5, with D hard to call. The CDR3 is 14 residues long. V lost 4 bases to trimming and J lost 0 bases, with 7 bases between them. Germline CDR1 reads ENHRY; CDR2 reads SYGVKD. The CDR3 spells CAISAAASNQPQHF. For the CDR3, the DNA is TGTGCCATCAGTGCGGCGGCTAGCAATCAGCCCCAGCATTTT.

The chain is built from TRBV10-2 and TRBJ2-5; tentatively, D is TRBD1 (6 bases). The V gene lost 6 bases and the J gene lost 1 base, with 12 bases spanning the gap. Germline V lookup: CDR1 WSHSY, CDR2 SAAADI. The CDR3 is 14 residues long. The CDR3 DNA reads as TGCGCCAGCAGCTTACAGGGAACCCAAGAGACCCAGTACTTC. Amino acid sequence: CASSLQGTQETQYF.

The CDR3 here is CASRDRGRDYGYTF. The CDR3 coding sequence is TGTGCCAGCAGGGACAGGGGGCGCGACTATGGCTACACCTTC. The chain recombines TRBV5-6 with TRBJ1-2, with 11 bases identical to TRBD1. The CDR3 extends over 14 amino acids. Germline CDR1 and CDR2: SGHDT and YYEEEE. With 5 bases clipped from V and 3 bases from J, the junction kept 3 bases outside the gene matches.

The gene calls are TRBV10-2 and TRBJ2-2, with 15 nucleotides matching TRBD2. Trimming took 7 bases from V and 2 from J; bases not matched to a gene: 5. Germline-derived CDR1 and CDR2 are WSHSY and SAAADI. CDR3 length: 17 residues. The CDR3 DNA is TGCGCCAGCAACGGACTAGCGGGGGGGCGTAACACCGGGGAGCTGTTTTTT. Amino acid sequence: CASNGLAGGRNTGELFF.

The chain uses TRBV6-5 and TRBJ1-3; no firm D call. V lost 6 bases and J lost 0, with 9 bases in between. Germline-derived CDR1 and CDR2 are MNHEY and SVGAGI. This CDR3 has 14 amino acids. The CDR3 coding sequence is TGTGCCAGCAGACCTATGCACTCTGGAAACACCATATATTTT. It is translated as CASRPMHSGNTIYF.

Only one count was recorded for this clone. Written as DNA, the CDR3 is TGTGCCAGCAGCGCTGGACAGGGGGTCACCGGGGAGCTGTTTTTT. As protein: CASSAGQGVTGELFF. The rearrangement joins TRBV9 to TRBJ2-2; 10 bases fit TRBD1. Germline CDR1 reads SGDLS; CDR2 reads YYNGEE. This CDR3 has 15 residues. Trimming removed 3 bases from V and 4 bases from J; junction bases left unmatched: 3.

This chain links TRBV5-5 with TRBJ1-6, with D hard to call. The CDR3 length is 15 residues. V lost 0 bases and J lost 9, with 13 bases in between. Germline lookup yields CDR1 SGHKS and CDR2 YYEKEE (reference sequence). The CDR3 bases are TGTGCCAGCAGCTTGGAGGCGGGTCCTGGTTCACCCCTCCACTTT. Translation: CASSLEAGPGSPLHF.

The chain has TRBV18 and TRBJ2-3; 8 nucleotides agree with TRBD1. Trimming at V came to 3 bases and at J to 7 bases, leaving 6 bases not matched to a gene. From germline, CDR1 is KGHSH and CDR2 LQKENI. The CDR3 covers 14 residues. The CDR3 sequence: CASSPGQAHHTQYF. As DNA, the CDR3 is TGTGCCAGCTCACCGGGACAGGCGCATCATACGCAGTATTTT.

The CDR3 DNA follows: TGTGCCAGCAGTTACAGGGACAGGGGGCGAGGCTACACCTTC. It encodes CASSYRDRGRGYTF. J is TRBJ1-2 and V is TRBV6-6; 12 bases match TRBD1. Germline loops: CDR1 MNHNY, CDR2 SVGAGI (reference sequence). CDR3 size: 14 residues. V lost 2 bases to trimming and J lost 8 bases; unmatched junction nucleotides: 3.

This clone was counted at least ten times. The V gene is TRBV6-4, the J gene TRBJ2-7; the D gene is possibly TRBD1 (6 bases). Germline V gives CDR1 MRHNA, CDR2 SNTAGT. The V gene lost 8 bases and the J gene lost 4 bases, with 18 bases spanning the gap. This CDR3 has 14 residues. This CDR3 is CASGGWPHLYEQYF. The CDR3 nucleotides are TGTGCCAGCGGGGGCTGGCCCCACTTATACGAGCAGTACTTC.

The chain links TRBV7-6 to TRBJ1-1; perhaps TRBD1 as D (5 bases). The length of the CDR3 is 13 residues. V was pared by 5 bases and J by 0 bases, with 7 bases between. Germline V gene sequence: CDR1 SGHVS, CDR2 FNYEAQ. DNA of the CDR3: TGTGCCAGCAGCATCAGGGTGAACACTGAAGCTTTCTTT. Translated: CASSIRVNTEAFF.

The CDR3 region is CSVRTRSYGYTF. CDR3 nucleotides: TGCAGCGTTCGAACCCGGAGTTATGGCTACACCTTC. This chain connects TRBV29-1 to TRBJ1-2, with no clear D. Germline V CDR1 and CDR2: SQVTM, ANQGSEA. CDR3 length equals 12 residues. The V gene lost 5 bases and the J gene lost 5 bases, with 12 bases spanning the gap.

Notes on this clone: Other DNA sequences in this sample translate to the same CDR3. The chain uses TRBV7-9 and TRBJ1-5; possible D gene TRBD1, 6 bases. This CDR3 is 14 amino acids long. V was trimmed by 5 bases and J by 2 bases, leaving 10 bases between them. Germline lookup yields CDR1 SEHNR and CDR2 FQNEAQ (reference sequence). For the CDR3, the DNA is TGTGCCAGCAGCCGAGGGGGAGGCAATCAGCCCCAGCATTTT. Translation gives CASSRGGGNQPQHF.

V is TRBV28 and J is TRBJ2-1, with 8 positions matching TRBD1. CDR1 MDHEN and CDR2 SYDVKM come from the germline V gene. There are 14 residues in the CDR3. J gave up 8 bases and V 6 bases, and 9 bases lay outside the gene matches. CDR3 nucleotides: TGTGCCAGCAGCAGCTCACAGGGGGTCCATGAGCAGTTCTTC. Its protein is CASSSSQGVHEQFF.

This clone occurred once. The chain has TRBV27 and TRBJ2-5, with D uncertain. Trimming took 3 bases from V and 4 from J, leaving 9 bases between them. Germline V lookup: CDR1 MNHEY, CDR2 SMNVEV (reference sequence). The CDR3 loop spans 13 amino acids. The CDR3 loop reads CASSFRLSETQYF. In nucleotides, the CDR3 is TGTGCCAGCAGTTTCAGGCTATCAGAGACCCAGTACTTC.

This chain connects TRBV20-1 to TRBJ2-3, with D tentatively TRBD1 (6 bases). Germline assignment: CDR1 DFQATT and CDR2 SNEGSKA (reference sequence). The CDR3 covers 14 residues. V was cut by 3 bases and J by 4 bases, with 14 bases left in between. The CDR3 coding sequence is TGCAGTGCTAGTCAGGGGTCCGTAGCAGATACGCAGTATTTT. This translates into CSASQGSVADTQYF.

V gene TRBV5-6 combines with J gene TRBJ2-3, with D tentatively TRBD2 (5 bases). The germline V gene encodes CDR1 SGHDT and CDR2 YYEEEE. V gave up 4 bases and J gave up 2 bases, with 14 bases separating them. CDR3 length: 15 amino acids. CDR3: CASSPRLGATDTQYF. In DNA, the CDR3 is TGTGCCAGCAGCCCTAGACTGGGAGCCACAGATACGCAGTATTTT.